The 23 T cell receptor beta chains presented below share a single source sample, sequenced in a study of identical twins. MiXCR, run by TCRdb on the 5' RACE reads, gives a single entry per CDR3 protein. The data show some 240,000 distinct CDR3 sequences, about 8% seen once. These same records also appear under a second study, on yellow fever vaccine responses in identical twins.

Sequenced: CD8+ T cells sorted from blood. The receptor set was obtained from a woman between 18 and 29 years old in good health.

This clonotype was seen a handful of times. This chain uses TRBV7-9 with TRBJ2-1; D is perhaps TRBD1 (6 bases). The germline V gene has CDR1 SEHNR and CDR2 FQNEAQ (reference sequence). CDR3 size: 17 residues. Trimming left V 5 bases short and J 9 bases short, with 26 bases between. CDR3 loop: CASSDRPTGPTPGEQFF. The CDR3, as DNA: TGTGCCAGCAGCGACAGACCCACAGGGCCGACGCCGGGTGAGCAGTTCTTC.

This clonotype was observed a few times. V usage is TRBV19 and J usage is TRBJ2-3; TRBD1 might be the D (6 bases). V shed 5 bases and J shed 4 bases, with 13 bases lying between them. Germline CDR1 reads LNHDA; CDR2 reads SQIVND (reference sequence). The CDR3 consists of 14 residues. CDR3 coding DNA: TGTGCCAGTAGTGATGTGGGGGCGGCAGATACGCAGTATTTT. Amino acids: CASSDVGAADTQYF.

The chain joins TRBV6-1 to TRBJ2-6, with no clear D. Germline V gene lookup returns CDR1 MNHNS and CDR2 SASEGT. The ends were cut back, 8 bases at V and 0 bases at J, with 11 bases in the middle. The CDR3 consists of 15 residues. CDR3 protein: CASGIGISGANVLTF. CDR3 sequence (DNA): TGTGCCAGCGGGATAGGGATCTCTGGGGCCAACGTCCTGACTTTC.

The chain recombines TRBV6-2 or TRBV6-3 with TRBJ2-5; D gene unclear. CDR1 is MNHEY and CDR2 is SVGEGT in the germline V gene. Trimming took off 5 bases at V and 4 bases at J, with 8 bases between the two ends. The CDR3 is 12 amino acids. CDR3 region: CASSARAETQYF. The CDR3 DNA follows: TGTGCCAGCAGTGCCCGAGCAGAGACCCAGTACTTC.

CDR3 in DNA: TGTGCCAGCAGTAAGAGCGGGAGCTCCTACGAGCAGTACTTC. It encodes CASSKSGSSYEQYF. The rearrangement joins TRBV2 to TRBJ2-7; the match to TRBD2 covers 8 bases. Trimming cost V 5 bases and J 0 bases; bases outside gene matches: 3. The CDR3 runs 14 residues. Germline CDR1 and CDR2: SNHLY and FYNNEI.

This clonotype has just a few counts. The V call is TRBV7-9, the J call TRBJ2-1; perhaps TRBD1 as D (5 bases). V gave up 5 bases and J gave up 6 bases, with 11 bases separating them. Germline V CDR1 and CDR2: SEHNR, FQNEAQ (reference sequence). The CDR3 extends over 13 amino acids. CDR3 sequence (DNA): TGTGCCAGCAGCCGCCAGGGATCCAATGAGCAGTTCTTC. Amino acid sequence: CASSRQGSNEQFF. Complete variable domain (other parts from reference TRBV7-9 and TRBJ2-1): DTGVSQNPRHKITKRGQNVTFRCDPISEHNRLYWYRQTLGQGPEFLTYFQNEAQLEKSRLLSDRFSAERPKGSFSTLEIQRTEQGDSAMYLCASSRQGSNEQFFGPGTRLTVL.

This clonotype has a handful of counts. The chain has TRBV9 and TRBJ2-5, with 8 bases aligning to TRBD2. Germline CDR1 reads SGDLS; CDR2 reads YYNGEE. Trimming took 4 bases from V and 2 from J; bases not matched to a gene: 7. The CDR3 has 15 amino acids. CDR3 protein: CASSPPGGPQETQYF. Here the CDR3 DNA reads TGTGCCAGCAGCCCACCGGGGGGGCCTCAAGAGACCCAGTACTTC.

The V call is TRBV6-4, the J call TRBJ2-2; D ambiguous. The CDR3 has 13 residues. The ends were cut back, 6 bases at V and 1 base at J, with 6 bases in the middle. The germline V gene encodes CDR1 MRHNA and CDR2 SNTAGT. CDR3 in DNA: TGTGCCAGCAGCGCACAGAACACCGGGGAGCTGTTTTTT. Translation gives CASSAQNTGELFF.

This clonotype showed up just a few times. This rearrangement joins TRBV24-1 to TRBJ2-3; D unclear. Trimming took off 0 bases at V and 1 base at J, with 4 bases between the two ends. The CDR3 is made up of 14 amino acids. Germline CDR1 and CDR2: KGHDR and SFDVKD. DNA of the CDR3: TGTGCCACCAGTGATTTGGCACGCACAGATACGCAGTATTTT. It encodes CATSDLARTDTQYF.

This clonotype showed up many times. The CDR3 DNA sequence: TGTGCCAGCAGTTACGCCGGGGGCACAGATACGCAGTATTTT. Residues: CASSYAGGTDTQYF. J is TRBJ2-3 and V is TRBV6-5; TRBD2 might be the D (5 bases). Germline V CDR1 and CDR2: MNHEY, SVGAGI. V was cut by 2 bases and J by 1 base, with 7 bases left in between. The CDR3 has 14 amino acids.

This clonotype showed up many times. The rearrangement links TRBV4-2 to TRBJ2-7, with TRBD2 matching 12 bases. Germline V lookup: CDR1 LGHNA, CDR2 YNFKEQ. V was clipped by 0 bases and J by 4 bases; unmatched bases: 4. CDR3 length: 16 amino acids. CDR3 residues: CASSQDPTSGGYEQYF. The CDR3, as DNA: TGTGCCAGCAGCCAAGATCCGACTAGCGGGGGATACGAGCAGTACTTC.

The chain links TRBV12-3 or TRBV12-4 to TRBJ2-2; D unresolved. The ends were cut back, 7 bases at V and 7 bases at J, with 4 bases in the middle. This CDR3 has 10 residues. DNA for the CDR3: TGTGCCAGCATAGACGGGGAGCTGTTTTTT. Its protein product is CASIDGELFF.

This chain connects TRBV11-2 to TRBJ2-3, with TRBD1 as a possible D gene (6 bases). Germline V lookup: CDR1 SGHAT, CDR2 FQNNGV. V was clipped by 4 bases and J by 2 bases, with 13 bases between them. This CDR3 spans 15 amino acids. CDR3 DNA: TGTGCCAGCAGCTCGAGGGGGTTGGTCACAGATACGCAGTATTTT. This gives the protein CASSSRGLVTDTQYF.

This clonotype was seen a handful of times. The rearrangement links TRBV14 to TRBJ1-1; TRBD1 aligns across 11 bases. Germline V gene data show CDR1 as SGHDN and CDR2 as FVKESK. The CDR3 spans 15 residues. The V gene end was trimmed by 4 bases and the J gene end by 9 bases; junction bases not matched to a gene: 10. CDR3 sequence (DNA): TGTGCCAGCAGCCCCCCCGGACAGGGGGCAGCAAAAGCTTTCTTT. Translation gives CASSPPGQGAAKAFF.

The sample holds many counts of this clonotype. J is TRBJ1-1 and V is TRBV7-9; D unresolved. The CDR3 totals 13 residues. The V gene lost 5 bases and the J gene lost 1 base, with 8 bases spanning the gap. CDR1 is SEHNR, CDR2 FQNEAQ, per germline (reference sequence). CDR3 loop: CASSDGPNTEAFF. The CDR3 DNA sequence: TGTGCCAGCAGCGACGGACCGAACACTGAAGCTTTCTTT. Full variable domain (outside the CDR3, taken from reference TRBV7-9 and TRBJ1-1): DTGVSQNPRHKITKRGQNVTFRCDPISEHNRLYWYRQTLGQGPEFLTYFQNEAQLEKSRLLSDRFSAERPKGSFSTLEIQRTEQGDSAMYLCASSDGPNTEAFFGQGTRLTVV.

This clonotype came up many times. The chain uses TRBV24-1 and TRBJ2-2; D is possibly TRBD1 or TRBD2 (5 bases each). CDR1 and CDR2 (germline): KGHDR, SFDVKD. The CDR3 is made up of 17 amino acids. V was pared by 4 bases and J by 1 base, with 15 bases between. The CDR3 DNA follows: TGTGCCACCAGTGACCCTGAGGGGATCCTGAACACCGGGGAGCTGTTTTTT. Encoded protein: CATSDPEGILNTGELFF.

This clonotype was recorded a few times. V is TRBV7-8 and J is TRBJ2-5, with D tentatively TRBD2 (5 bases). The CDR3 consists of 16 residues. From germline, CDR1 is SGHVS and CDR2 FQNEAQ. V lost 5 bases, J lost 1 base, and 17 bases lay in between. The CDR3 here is CASSPHPIAIQETQYF. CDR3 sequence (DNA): TGTGCCAGCAGCCCCCACCCAATAGCGATCCAAGAGACCCAGTACTTC.

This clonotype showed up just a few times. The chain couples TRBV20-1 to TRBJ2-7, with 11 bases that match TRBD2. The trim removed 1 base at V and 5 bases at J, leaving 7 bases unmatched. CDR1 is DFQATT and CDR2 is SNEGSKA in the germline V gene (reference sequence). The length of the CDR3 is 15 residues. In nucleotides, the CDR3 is TGCAGTGCTAGAGGACTAGCGGGAACTCTTGACGAGCAGTACTTC. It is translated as CSARGLAGTLDEQYF.

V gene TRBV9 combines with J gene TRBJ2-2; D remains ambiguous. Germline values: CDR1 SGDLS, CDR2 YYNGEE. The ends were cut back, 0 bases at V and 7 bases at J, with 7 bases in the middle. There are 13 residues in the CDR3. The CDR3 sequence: CASSVDSGGELFF. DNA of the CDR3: TGTGCCAGCAGCGTAGACTCAGGCGGGGAGCTGTTTTTT.

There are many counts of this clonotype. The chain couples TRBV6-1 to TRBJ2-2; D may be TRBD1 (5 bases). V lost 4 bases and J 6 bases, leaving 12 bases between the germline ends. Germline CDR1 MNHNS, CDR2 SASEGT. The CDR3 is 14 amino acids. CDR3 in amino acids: CASSGSRVSGELFF. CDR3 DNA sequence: TGTGCCAGCAGTGGTAGCAGGGTGTCCGGGGAGCTGTTTTTT.

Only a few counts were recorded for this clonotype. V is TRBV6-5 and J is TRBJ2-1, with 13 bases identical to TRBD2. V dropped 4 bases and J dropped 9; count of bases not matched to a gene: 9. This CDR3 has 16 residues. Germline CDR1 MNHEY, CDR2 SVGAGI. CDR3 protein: CASSWTSGGSRGEQFF. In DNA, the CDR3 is TGTGCCAGCAGTTGGACTAGCGGGGGTAGTCGAGGTGAGCAGTTCTTC.

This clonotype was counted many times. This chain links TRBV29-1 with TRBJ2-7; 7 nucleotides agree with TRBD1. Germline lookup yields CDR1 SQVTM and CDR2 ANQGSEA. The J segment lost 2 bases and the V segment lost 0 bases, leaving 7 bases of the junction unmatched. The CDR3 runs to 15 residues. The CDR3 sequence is CSVEDRAGGTYEQYF. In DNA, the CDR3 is TGCAGCGTTGAAGATCGCGCAGGGGGAACCTACGAGCAGTACTTC.

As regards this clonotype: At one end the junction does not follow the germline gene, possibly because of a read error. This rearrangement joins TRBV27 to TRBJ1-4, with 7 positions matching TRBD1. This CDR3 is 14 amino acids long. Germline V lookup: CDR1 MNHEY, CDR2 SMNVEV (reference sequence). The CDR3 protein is CASSLTGNNEKLFF. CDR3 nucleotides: TGTGCTAGCAGTTTGACAGGGAATAATGAAAAACTGTTTTTT.